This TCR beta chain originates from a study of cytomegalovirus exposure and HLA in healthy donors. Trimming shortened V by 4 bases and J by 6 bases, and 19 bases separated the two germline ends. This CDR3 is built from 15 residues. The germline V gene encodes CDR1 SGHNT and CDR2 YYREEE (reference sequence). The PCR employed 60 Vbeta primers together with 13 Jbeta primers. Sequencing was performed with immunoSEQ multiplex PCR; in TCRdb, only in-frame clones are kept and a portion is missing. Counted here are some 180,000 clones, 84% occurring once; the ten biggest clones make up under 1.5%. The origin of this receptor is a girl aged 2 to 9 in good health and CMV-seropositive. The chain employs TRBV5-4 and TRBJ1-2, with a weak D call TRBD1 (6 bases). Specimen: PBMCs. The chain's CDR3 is CASSPFGGRLDGYTF. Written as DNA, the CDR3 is TGTGCCAGCAGCCCATTTGGGGGCCGACTCGATGGCTACACCTTC. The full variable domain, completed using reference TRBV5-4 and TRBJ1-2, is ETGVTQSPTHLIKTRGQQVTLRCSSQSGHNTVSWYQQALGQGPQFIFQYYREEENGRGNFPPRFSGLQFPNYSSELNVNALELDDSALYLCASSPFGGRLDGYTFGSGTRLTVV.